This T cell receptor (beta chain) was recovered during a study of control samples from healthy donors and cancer patients. This CDR3 is 14 amino acids long. Trimming took 0 bases from V and 2 from J, leaving 6 bases between them. Germline V gene sequence: CDR1 SGHTA, CDR2 FQGNSA. Profiled with immunoSEQ multiplex PCR; TCRdb holds only in-frame clones, not every one. The sample has approximately 100,000 clones, about 90% seen once; the top ten hold over 12%. J is TRBJ2-3 and V is TRBV7-2, with no clear D. Sequencing used blood. This TCR was sampled from a man aged 25-45 years in good health. CDR3 DNA: TGTGCCAGCAGCTTAGCGCGCTTCACAGATACGCAGTATTTT. This gives the protein CASSLARFTDTQYF. Complete variable domain (other parts from reference TRBV7-2 and TRBJ2-3): GAGVSQSPSNKVTEKGKDVELRCDPISGHTALYWYRQSLGQGLEFLIYFQGNSAPDKSGLPSDRFSAERTGGSVSTLTIQRTQQEDSAVYLCASSLARFTDTQYFGPGTRLTVL.